The rows below give T cell receptor beta chains drawn from one sample of a study of CD8 T cells in Susac syndrome. TCRdb redid the calling of the immunoSEQ multiplex PCR reads with MiXCR, one entry per CDR3 protein. The repertoire holds 150,000 to 200,000 distinct CDR3 sequences, with 92% as singletons. Sequencing was performed on CD4+ T cells from PBMCs. The receptors come from a human donor in good health. Each CDR3 is given with its conserved first and last residue. Each record gives: D gene, V gene, clone size, J gene, CDR3 DNA, CDR3 protein. The D gene is left open where the match is weak. Clone sizes are given selectively: once, few, many, or a class where the clone is expanded.

.,TRBV4-2,.,TRBJ2-2,TGTGCCAGCAGCCAACGACACCTCAGGGATAGGAACACCGGGGAGCTGTTTTTT,CASSQRHLRDRNTGELFF
.,TRBV7-2,.,TRBJ2-5,TGTGCCAGCAGCCCGACAGCAGAGACCCAGTACTTC,CASSPTAETQYF
.,TRBV28,once,TRBJ1-4,TGTGCCAGCAGCCTACCTTACTCAACAACTAATGAAAAACTGTTTTTT,CASSLPYSTTNEKLFF
.,TRBV19,.,TRBJ2-5,TGTGCCAGTACTAACTTTGGGCAGGCAGGACAAGAGACCCAGTACTTC,CASTNFGQAGQETQYF
.,TRBV5-1,.,TRBJ2-3,TGCGCCAGCAGCTTGGGAGAGGACACGCAGTATTTT,CASSLGEDTQYF
.,TRBV5-1,.,TRBJ2-7,TGCGCCAGCAGCCTCTCCTTGGGAGGTGACGACGAGCAGTACTTC,CASSLSLGGDDEQYF
.,TRBV6-5,.,TRBJ1-3,TGTGCCAGCAGTTACTCGGACGCAAACTCTGGAAACACCATATATTTT,CASSYSDANSGNTIYF
.,TRBV2,.,TRBJ2-5,TGTGCCAGCAGTGGCGGTTGGATGGAGACCCAGTACTTC,CASSGGWMETQYF
.,TRBV12-3/TRBV12-4,once,TRBJ2-7,TGTGCCAGCAGTGACGCTCGTAACCCCTACGAGCAGTACTTC,CASSDARNPYEQYF
.,TRBV5-8,.,TRBJ2-1,TGTGCCAGCAAGGTGGACTTTTACAATGAGCAGTTCTTC,CASKVDFYNEQFF
TRBD2,TRBV28,.,TRBJ2-7,TGTGCCAGCACCCCCGCCGCGGCTAGCGGCTACGAGCAGTACTTC,CASTPAAASGYEQYF
TRBD1,TRBV18,.,TRBJ2-7,TGTGCCAGCTCACTTAGGACAGGGAAGGACGAGCAGTACTTC,CASSLRTGKDEQYF
.,TRBV20-1,.,TRBJ2-3,TGCAGTGCTAGAGCCCCACTAGCAGCAGATACGCAGTATTTT,CSARAPLAADTQYF
.,TRBV4-1,.,TRBJ1-2,TGCGCCAGCAGCCAAGATAGCACCGGGACTCTGGTTTTCTATGGCTACACCTTC,CASSQDSTGTLVFYGYTF
.,TRBV10-3,.,TRBJ2-2,TGTGCCATCACGACCGCAGAGAACACCGGGGAGCTGTTTTTT,CAITTAENTGELFF
TRBD1,TRBV6-1,.,TRBJ1-1,TGTGCCAGCACCCCGGGACAGGCACCTGAAGCTTTCTTT,CASTPGQAPEAFF
.,TRBV6-6,.,TRBJ2-3,TGTGCCAGCAGTTCGGACAGCACAGATACGCAGTATTTT,CASSSDSTDTQYF